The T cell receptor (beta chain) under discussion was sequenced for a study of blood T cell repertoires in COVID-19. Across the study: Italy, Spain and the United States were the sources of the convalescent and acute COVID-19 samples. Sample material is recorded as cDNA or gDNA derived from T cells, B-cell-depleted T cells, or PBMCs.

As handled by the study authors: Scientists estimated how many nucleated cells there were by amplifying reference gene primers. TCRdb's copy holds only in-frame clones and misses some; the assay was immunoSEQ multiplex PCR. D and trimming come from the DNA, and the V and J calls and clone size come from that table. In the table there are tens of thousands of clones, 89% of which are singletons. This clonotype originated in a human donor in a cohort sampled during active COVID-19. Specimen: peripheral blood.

The CDR3 DNA follows: TGTGCCAGCAGCGCCCTTCGTCTGCGGGAGGGCTACACCTTC. Translation: CASSALRLREGYTF. The rearrangement uses TRBV9 and TRBJ1-2; D remains unclear. CDR1 SGDLS and CDR2 YYNGEE come from the germline V gene. This CDR3 is built from 14 residues. The V end lost 3 bases, the J end lost 8 bases, and 17 bases lay between the germline ends.